The T cell receptor (beta chain) described here comes from a study of neurological immune-mediated disorders. The V and J ends lost 3 bases and 4 bases respectively, with 15 bases between them. The CDR3 has 15 amino acids. Germline CDR1 LGHNA, CDR2 YSLEER. Source material was 2 million unsorted PBMCs, stored at -80 °C in RNAlater. From the 5' RACE reads, TCRdb called clonotypes with MiXCR, one entry per CDR3 protein. The data show tens of thousands of distinct CDR3 sequences, 3% to 4.5% seen once. The receptor was derived from a woman in her 50s with multiple sclerosis. The chain is built from TRBV4-3 and TRBJ1-1; the D is unclear. Input material: PBMCs. This CDR3 reads CASSHMSSVSTEAFF. In nucleotides, the CDR3 is TGCGCCAGCAGCCATATGTCTTCAGTGAGCACTGAAGCTTTCTTT.